This is a list of T cell receptor beta chains from one sample in a study of blood T cell repertoires in COVID-19. The table came from immunoSEQ multiplex PCR; TCRdb's copy has only in-frame clones and leaves some out. The sample lists some 110,000 clones, 80% to 95% seen once, with roughly 2% in the top ten. Source material: peripheral blood. The receptors shown here come from a man in his forties or fifties with COVID-19, enrolled during active disease. The CDR3 runs from the conserved cysteine through the conserved F or W. D genes are given only for firm matches. Clone sizes are given selectively: once, few, many, or a class where the clone is expanded.

clone_size | d_call | j_call | v_call | cdr3_nt | cdr3_aa
- | TRBD2 | TRBJ2-1 | TRBV6-4 | TGTGCCAGCAGTGACTCCGGGGAGGGCCCCTACAATGAGCAGTTCTTC | CASSDSGEGPYNEQFF
- | TRBD2 | TRBJ2-2 | TRBV9 | TGTGCCAGCAGCGTAGCTCAAGCGGGAGCGGACACCGGGGAGCTGTTTTTT | CASSVAQAGADTGELFF
few | - | TRBJ2-3 | TRBV12-2 | TGTGCAAGTCGCTTAGTACCAGTATCAGATACGCAGTATTTT | CASRLVPVSDTQYF
- | TRBD1 | TRBJ2-7 | TRBV7-9 | TGTGCCAGCAGCTCGCGGACAGGGGAGGACGAGCAGTACTTC | CASSSRTGEDEQYF
- | - | TRBJ2-5 | TRBV5-3 | TGTGCCGTACAGAGAAAAGAGACCCAGTACTTC | CAVQRKETQYF
- | - | TRBJ2-1 | TRBV21-1 | TGTGCCAGCAGCAAAGGTTGGAGAGGGCCAAGCTACAATGAGCAGTTCTTC | CASSKGWRGPSYNEQFF
- | - | TRBJ2-5 | TRBV6-2/TRBV6-3 | TGTGCCAGCAGTCGAATACACAGCGGAGGGCAAGAGACCCAGTACTTC | CASSRIHSGGQETQYF
- | TRBD2 | TRBJ2-2 | TRBV5-8 | TGTGCCAGCAGCTTTGCCGGGACTAGCGGGACCGGGGAGCTGTTTTTT | CASSFAGTSGTGELFF
- | TRBD2 | TRBJ2-7 | TRBV15 | TGTGCCACCAGCACCCTCTGGGGGGGGGAGGGAGAGCAGTACTTC | CATSTLWGGEGEQYF
once | TRBD1 | TRBJ2-3 | TRBV18 | TGTGCCAGCTCATCCGGACAGGGTGGCGCGGTAAGCACAGATACGCAGTATTTT | CASSSGQGGAVSTDTQYF
- | TRBD2 | TRBJ2-3 | TRBV19 | TGTGCCAGCTCGAGACTAGCGGACTCCACAGATACGCAGTATTTT | CASSRLADSTDTQYF
- | - | TRBJ2-1 | TRBV5-1 | TGCGCCAGCAGCCTTATTCGGGAGCAGTTCTTC | CASSLIREQFF
- | TRBD1 | TRBJ1-4 | TRBV2 | TGTGCCAGCATCCGGGACAGTGCTAATGAAAAACTGTTTTTT | CASIRDSANEKLFF
- | TRBD1 | TRBJ1-1 | TRBV9 | TGTGCCAGTGGGACAGTTTGGAACACTGAAGCTTTCTTT | CASGTVWNTEAFF
- | - | TRBJ1-5 | TRBV4-2 | TGTGCCAGCAGTTCCCGGGACAAGGGGGATCAGCCCCAGCATTTT | CASSSRDKGDQPQHF
- | TRBD1 | TRBJ1-4 | TRBV4-3 | TGCGCCAGCAGCCAAGGGACAGGGACTAATGAAAAACTGTTTTTT | CASSQGTGTNEKLFF
- | - | TRBJ2-5 | TRBV7-9 | TGTGCCAGCAGACTCAATCAAGAGACCCAGTACTTC | CASRLNQETQYF
- | - | TRBJ1-1 | TRBV5-1 | TGCGCCAGCAGCTTGGATACAGGGTTCCGAACTGAAGCTTTCTTT | CASSLDTGFRTEAFF
- | - | TRBJ1-3 | TRBV7-6 | TGTGCCAGCAGCTTAAAGGGGGTACCCTCTGGAAACACCATATATTTT | CASSLKGVPSGNTIYF
- | TRBD2 | TRBJ2-7 | TRBV6-5 | TGTGCCAGCAGTTACAGCAGACTAGCGGGACTGGAGCAGTACTTC | CASSYSRLAGLEQYF
- | - | TRBJ2-5 | TRBV7-9 | TGTGCCAGCAGCTTAACGGGGGTTGATTACGGGGAGACCCAGTACTTC | CASSLTGVDYGETQYF
- | - | TRBJ2-1 | TRBV10-2 | TGCGCCAGCATCCCTCAGTTTGGGAGGAATGAGCAGTTCTTC | CASIPQFGRNEQFF
- | TRBD2 | TRBJ2-7 | TRBV28 | TGTGCCAGCTCTTTGCTCCGCGGGACTAGTGGCGTCGAGCAGTACTTC | CASSLLRGTSGVEQYF
- | TRBD1 | TRBJ1-3 | TRBV6-5 | TGTGCCAGCAGCCGGGACAGCATCTCTGGAAACACCATATATTTT | CASSRDSISGNTIYF
few | - | TRBJ2-3 | TRBV11-3 | TGTGCCAGCAGCCAGGGGGATACGCAGTATTTT | CASSQGDTQYF
- | TRBD1 | TRBJ2-1 | TRBV6-5 | TGTGCCAGCAGTTACTCGGCGACAGGGAACTACAATGAGCAGTTCTTC | CASSYSATGNYNEQFF
- | - | TRBJ2-2 | TRBV9 | TGTGCCAGCAGCTCACGGACTACCCCCACCGGGGAGCTGTTTTTT | CASSSRTTPTGELFF
- | - | TRBJ2-7 | TRBV6-6 | TGTGCCAGCAGCGGAGGGGGCGACGAGCAGTACTTC | CASSGGGDEQYF